This T cell receptor (beta chain) is from a study of blood T cells in healthy people across ages. The CDR3 contains 14 residues. Between the trimmed V and J ends, which lost 7 bases and 2 bases, there was a span of 12 bases. Primers used in a second PCR of about 7 to 12 cycles were a sample-barcoded 5' primer and a J-beta primer mix. Each TCR beta cDNA got a 12-nucleotide random molecular identifier. TCRdb reprocessed the 5' RACE reads with MiXCR, giving one entry per CDR3 protein. The table lists approximately 700,000 distinct CDR3 sequences, roughly 32% of them singletons. This sequence joins TRBV12-3 or TRBV12-4 and TRBJ1-5, with D perhaps matching TRBD1 (5 bases). This TCR was sampled from a woman at least 80 years old in good health. The material sequenced was blood. DNA of the CDR3: TGTGCCAGCACCCGGGGGAGGGGCAATCAGCCCCAGCATTTT. This encodes CASTRGRGNQPQHF.